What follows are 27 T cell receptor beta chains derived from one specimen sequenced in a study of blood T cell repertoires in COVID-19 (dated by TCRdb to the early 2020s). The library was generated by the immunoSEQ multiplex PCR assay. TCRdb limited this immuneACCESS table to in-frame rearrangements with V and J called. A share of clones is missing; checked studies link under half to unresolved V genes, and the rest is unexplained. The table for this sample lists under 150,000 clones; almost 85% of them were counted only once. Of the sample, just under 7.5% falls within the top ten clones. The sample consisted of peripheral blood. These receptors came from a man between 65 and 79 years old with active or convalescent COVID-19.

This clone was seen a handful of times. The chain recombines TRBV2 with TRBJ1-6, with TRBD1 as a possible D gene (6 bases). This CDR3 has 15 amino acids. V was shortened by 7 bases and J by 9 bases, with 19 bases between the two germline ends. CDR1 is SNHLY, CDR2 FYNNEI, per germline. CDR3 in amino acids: CASTREAGVGSPLHF. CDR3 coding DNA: TGTGCCAGCACCCGCGAGGCAGGGGTGGGTTCACCCCTCCACTTT. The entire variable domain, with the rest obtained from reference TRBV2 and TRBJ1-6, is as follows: EPEVTQTPSHQVTQMGQEVILRCVPISNHLYFYWYRQILGQKVEFLVSFYNNEISEKSEIFDDQFSVERPDGSNFTLKIRSTKLEDSAMYFCASTREAGVGSPLHFGNGTRLTVT.

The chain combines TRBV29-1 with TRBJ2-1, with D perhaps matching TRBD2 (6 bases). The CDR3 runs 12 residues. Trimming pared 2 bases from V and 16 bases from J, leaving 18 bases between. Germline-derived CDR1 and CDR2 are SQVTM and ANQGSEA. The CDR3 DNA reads TGCAGCGTTGAACACCTGGGACGGGAGCGATTCTTC. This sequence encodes CSVEHLGRERFF.

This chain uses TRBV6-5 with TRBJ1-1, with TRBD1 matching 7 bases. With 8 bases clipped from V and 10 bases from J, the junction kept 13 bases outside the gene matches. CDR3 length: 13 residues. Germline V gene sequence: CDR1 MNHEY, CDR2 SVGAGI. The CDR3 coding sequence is TGTGCCAGCTCGGACCTCAGGGGGGCAGGAGCTTTCTTT. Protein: CASSDLRGAGAFF.

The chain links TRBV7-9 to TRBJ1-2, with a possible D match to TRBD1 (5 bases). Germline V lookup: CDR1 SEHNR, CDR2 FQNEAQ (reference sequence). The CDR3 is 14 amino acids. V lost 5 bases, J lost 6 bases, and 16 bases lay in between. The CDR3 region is CASSPRGGTDGYTF. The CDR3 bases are TGTGCCAGCAGCCCCCGCGGGGGGACGGATGGCTACACCTTC.

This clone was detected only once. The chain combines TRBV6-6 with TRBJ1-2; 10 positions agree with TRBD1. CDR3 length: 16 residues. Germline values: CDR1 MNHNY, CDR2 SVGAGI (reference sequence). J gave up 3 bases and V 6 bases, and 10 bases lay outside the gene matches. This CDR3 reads CASSSTGGASHYGYTF. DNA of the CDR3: TGTGCCAGCAGCTCGACAGGGGGCGCTTCTCACTATGGCTACACCTTC.

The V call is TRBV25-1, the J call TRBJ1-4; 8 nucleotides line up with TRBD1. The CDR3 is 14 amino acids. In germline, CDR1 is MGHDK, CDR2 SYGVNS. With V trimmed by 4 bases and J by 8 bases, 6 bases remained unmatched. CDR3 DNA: TGTGCCAGCAGTGGTAGACAGGGGTGGGAAAAACTGTTTTTT. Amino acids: CASSGRQGWEKLFF.

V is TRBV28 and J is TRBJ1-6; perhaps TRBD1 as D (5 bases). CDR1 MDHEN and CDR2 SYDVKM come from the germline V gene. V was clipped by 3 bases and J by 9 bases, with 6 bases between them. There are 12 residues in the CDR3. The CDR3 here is CASSLGLSPLHF. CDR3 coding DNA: TGTGCCAGCAGTTTGGGGCTTTCACCCCTCCACTTT. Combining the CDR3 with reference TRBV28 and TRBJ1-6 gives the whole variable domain DVKVTQSSRYLVKRTGEKVFLECVQDMDHENMFWYRQDPGLGLRLIYFSYDVKMKEKGDIPEGYSVSREKKERFSLILESASTNQTSMYLCASSLGLSPLHFGNGTRLTVT.

The CDR3 is CASSPPGTGRTTEAFF. CDR3 coding DNA: TGTGCCAGCTCACCACCCGGGACAGGGCGTACCACTGAAGCTTTCTTT. The chain couples TRBV18 to TRBJ1-1; 9 nucleotides agree with TRBD1. After removal of 0 bases from V and 4 bases from J, the junction contained 6 bases not matched to a gene. Germline V gene sequence: CDR1 KGHSH, CDR2 LQKENI. This CDR3 spans 16 amino acids. Based on the CDR3 plus reference TRBV18 and TRBJ1-1, the full variable domain is NAGVMQNPRHLVRRRGQEARLRCSPMKGHSHVYWYRQLPEEGLKFMVYLQKENIIDESGMPKERFSAEFPKEGPSILRIQQVVRGDSAAYFCASSPPGTGRTTEAFFGQGTRLTVV.

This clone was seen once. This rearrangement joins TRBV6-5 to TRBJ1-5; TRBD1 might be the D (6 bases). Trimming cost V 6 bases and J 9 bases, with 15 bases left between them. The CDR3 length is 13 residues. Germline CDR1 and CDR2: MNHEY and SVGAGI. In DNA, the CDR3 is TGTGCCAGCAGCCGACGTGGACAGATGCCCCAGCATTTT. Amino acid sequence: CASSRRGQMPQHF.

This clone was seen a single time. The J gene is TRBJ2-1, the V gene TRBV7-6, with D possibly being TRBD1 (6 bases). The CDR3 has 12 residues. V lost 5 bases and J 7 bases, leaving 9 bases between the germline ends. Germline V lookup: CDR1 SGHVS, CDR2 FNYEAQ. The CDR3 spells CASSPTGNEQFF. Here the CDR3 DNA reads TGTGCCAGCAGCCCTACAGGGAATGAGCAGTTCTTC.

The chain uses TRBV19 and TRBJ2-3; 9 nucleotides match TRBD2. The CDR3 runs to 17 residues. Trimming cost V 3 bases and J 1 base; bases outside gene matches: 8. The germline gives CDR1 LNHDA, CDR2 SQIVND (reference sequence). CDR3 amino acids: CASSIFVVAGGTDTQYF. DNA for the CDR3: TGTGCCAGTAGTATCTTCGTGGTAGCGGGAGGCACAGATACGCAGTATTTT. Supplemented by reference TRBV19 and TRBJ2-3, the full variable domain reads DGGITQSPKYLFRKEGQNVTLSCEQNLNHDAMYWYRQDPGQGLRLIYYSQIVNDFQKGDIAEGYSVSREKKESFPLTVTSAQKNPTAFYLCASSIFVVAGGTDTQYFGPGTRLTVL.

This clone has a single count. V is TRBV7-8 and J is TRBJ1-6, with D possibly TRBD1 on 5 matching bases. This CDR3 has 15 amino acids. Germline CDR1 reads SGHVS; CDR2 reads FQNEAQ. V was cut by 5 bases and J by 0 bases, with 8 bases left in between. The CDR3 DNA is TGTGCCAGCAGCCCTGACAGCTCCTATAATTCACCCCTCCACTTT. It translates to CASSPDSSYNSPLHF. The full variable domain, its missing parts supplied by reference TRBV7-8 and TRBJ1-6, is GAGVSQSPRYKVAKRGQDVALRCDPISGHVSLFWYQQALGQGPEFLTYFQNEAQLDKSGLPSDRFFAERPEGSVSTLKIQRTQQEDSAVYLCASSPDSSYNSPLHFGNGTRLTVT.

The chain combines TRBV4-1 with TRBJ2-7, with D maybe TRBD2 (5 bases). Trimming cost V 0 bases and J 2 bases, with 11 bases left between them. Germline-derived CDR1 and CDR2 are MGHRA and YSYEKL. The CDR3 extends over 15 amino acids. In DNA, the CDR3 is TGCGCCAGCAGCCAAGAAGCTAGCCGGACCTACGAGCAGTACTTC. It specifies CASSQEASRTYEQYF.

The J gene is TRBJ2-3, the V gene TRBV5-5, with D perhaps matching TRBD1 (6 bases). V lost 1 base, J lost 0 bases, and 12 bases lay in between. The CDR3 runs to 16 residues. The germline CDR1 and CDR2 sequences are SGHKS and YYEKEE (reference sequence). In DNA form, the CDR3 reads TGTGCCAGCAGCTTGTTGGTGGGGGCTAGCACAGATACGCAGTATTTT. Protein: CASSLLVGASTDTQYF.

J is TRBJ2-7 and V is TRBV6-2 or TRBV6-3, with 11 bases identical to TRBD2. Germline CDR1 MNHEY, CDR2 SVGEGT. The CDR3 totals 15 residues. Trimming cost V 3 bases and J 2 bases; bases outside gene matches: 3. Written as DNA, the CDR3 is TGTGCCAGCAGTTATCCTAGCGGGGGGACCTACGAGCAGTACTTC. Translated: CASSYPSGGTYEQYF.

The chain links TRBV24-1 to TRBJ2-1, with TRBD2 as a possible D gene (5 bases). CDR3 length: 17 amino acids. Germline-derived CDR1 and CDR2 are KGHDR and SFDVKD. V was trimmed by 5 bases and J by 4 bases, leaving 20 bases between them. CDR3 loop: CATSGTDGVDRYNEQFF. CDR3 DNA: TGTGCCACCAGTGGGACCGACGGGGTTGATCGATACAATGAGCAGTTCTTC.

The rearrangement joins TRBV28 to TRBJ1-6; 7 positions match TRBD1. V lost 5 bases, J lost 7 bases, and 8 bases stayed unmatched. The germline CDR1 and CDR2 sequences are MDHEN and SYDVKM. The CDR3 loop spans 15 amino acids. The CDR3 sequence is CASSRPDRINSPLHF. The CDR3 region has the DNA TGTGCCAGCAGTCGACCGGACAGGATAAATTCACCCCTCCACTTT.

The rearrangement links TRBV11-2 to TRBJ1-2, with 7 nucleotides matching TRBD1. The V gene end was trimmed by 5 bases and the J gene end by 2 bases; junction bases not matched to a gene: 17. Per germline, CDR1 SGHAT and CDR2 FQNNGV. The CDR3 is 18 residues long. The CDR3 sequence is CASSRTLNSGGSNYGYTF. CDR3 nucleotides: TGTGCCAGCAGCCGAACGCTTAATTCAGGGGGGTCAAACTATGGCTACACCTTC.

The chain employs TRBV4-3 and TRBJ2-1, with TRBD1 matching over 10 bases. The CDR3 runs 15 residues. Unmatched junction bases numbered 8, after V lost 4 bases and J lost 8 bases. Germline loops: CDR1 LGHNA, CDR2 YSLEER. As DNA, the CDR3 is TGCGCCAGCAGCCTCCGGGACAGGGGTTTCGATGAGCAGTTCTTC. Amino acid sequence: CASSLRDRGFDEQFF.

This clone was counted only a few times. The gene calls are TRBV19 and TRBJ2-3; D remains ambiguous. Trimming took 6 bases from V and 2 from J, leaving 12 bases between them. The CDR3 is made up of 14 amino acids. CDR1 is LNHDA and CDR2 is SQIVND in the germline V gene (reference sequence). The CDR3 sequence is CASRVGSNTDTQYF. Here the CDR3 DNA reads TGTGCCAGTAGGGTGGGCAGTAACACAGATACGCAGTATTTT. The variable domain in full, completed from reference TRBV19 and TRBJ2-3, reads DGGITQSPKYLFRKEGQNVTLSCEQNLNHDAMYWYRQDPGQGLRLIYYSQIVNDFQKGDIAEGYSVSREKKESFPLTVTSAQKNPTAFYLCASRVGSNTDTQYFGPGTRLTVL.

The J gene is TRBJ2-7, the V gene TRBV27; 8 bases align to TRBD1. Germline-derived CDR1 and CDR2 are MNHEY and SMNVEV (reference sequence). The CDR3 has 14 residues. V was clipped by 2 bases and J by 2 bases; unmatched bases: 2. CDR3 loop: CASSLTGGTYEQYF. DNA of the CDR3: TGTGCCAGCAGTTTAACAGGGGGGACCTACGAGCAGTACTTC.

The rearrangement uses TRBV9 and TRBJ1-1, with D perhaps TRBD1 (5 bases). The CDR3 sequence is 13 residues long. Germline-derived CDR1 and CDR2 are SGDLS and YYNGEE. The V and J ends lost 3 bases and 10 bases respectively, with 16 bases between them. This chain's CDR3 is CASSAQLGGVAFF. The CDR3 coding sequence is TGTGCCAGCAGCGCCCAACTTGGGGGGGTAGCTTTCTTT.

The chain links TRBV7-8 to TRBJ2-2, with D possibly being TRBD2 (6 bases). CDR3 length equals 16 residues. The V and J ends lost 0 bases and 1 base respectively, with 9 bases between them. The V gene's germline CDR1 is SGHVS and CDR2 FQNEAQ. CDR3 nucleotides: TGTGCCAGCAGCTTAGCGCGGGGCCGGAACACCGGGGAGCTGTTTTTT. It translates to CASSLARGRNTGELFF.

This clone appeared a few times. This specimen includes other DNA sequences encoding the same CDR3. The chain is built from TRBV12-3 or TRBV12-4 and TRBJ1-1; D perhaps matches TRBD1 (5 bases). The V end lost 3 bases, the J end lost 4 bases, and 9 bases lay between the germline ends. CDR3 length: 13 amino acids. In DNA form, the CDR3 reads TGTGCCAGCAGTTTCTTGGGGGGCACTGAAGCTTTCTTT. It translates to CASSFLGGTEAFF.

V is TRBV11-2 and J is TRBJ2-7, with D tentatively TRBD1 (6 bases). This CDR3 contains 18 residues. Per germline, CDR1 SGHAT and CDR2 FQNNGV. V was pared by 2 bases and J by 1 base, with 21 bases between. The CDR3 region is CASSLRYSGTIKSYEQYF. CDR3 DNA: TGTGCCAGCAGCTTAAGGTATTCCGGGACAATAAAATCCTACGAGCAGTACTTC.

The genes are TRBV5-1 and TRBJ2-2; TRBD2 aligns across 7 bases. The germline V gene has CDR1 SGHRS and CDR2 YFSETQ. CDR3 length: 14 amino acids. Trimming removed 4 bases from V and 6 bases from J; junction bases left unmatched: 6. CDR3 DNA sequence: TGCGCCAGCAGCCCCCGGGCGGGGGCCGGGGAGCTGTTTTTT. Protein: CASSPRAGAGELFF.

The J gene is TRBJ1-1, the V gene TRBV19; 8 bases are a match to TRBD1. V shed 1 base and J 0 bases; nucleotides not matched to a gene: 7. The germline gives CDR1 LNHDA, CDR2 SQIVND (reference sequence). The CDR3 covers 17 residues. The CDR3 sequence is CASSIVYRDRLNTEAFF. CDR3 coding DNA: TGTGCCAGTAGTATAGTCTACAGGGACAGGTTGAACACTGAAGCTTTCTTT.